A single sample gave rise to the 13 T cell receptor beta chains below, sequenced in a study of T cells after somatic rescue of genetic block. Sequencing used immunoSEQ multiplex PCR; TCRdb keeps in-frame clones, though not all of them. Here the sample spans approximately 88,000 clones, approximately 90% being singletons. Sequencing used peripheral blood mononuclear cells (PBMCs). All receptors derive from a young woman.

V and J are TRBV23-1 and TRBJ2-1; D gene unclear. TRBV23-1 is an ORF, with its function uncertain. The CDR3 sequence is 17 residues long. V lost 0 bases and J lost 3, with 15 bases in between. The CDR3 sequence: CASSQSSPAVGYNEQFF. The DNA of the CDR3 is TGCGCCAGCAGTCAATCGTCCCCCGCCGTGGGCTACAATGAGCAGTTCTTC.

The rearrangement links TRBV7-6 to TRBJ2-1; D may be TRBD1 (6 bases). This CDR3 has 16 residues. V lost 4 bases, J lost 5 bases, and 18 bases lay in between. In germline, CDR1 is SGHVS, CDR2 FNYEAQ. The CDR3 is CASSSLAGQGNNEQFF. The CDR3 nucleotides are TGTGCCAGCAGCTCATTGGCAGGGCAGGGGAACAATGAGCAGTTCTTC.

The chain couples TRBV28 to TRBJ2-3, with 10 bases identical to TRBD2. After removal of 3 bases from V and 5 bases from J, the junction contained 5 bases not matched to a gene. This CDR3 is 15 amino acids long. CDR1 and CDR2 from the germline V gene are MDHEN and SYDVKM. CDR3 sequence reads: CASSFEASGRDTQYF. The CDR3, as DNA: TGTGCCAGCAGTTTTGAAGCTAGCGGGAGAGATACGCAGTATTTT.

J is TRBJ1-3 and V is TRBV29-1; TRBD1 is a possible D gene (5 bases). Per germline, CDR1 SQVTM and CDR2 ANQGSEA. The CDR3 loop spans 15 amino acids. V was clipped by 5 bases and J by 0 bases, with 14 bases between them. The CDR3 coding sequence is TGCAGCGTTAATCGGCAGGGATTCTCTGGAAACACCATATATTTT. Translated, it gives CSVNRQGFSGNTIYF. Full variable domain (outside the CDR3, taken from reference TRBV29-1 and TRBJ1-3): SAVISQKPSRDICQRGTSLTIQCQVDSQVTMMFWYRQQPGQSLTLIATANQGSEATYESGFVIDKFPISRPNLTFSTLTVSNMSPEDSSIYLCSVNRQGFSGNTIYFGEGSWLTVV.

The V call is TRBV11-1, the J call TRBJ2-1; TRBD1 aligns across 9 bases. Germline-derived CDR1 and CDR2 are SGHAT and FQDESV (reference sequence). V was pared by 5 bases and J by 10 bases, with 9 bases of the junction left unmatched. The CDR3 has 14 amino acids. The DNA for the CDR3 is TGTGCCAGCAGCCCTGTCCCGGGACAGGGCGAGCAGTTCTTC. This encodes CASSPVPGQGEQFF.

The V call is TRBV29-1, the J call TRBJ1-1; D is unresolved. CDR1 is SQVTM, CDR2 ANQGSEA, per germline. V lost 1 base to trimming and J lost 3 bases, with 3 bases between them. There are 11 residues in the CDR3. Here the CDR3 reads CSVEGYTEAFF. CDR3 nucleotide sequence: TGCAGCGTTGAAGGGTACACTGAAGCTTTCTTT.

The rearrangement links TRBV6-6 to TRBJ1-2; D gene unclear. Germline V gene data show CDR1 as MNHNY and CDR2 as SVGAGI (reference sequence). This CDR3 spans 14 amino acids. V shed 0 bases and J shed 4 bases, with 9 bases lying between them. The CDR3 reads CASSYSGGIYGYTF. The CDR3 nucleotides are TGTGCCAGCAGTTACTCTGGCGGGATCTATGGCTACACCTTC.

V and J are TRBV6-6 and TRBJ2-2, with 7 bases aligning to TRBD1. V shed 5 bases, J shed 5 bases, and the junction held 8 bases outside the gene matches. The CDR3 totals 15 residues. Per germline, CDR1 MNHNY and CDR2 SVGAGI (reference sequence). The CDR3 region is CASSQTGIRTGELFF. The DNA for the CDR3 is TGTGCCAGCAGTCAGACAGGGATTAGGACCGGGGAGCTGTTTTTT.

The V call is TRBV19, the J call TRBJ1-2; 8 bases map to TRBD1. The CDR3 extends over 14 amino acids. Germline trimming cut 4 bases from V and 7 bases from J; bases unmatched to any gene: 8. The germline gives CDR1 LNHDA, CDR2 SQIVND (reference sequence). CDR3 coding DNA: TGTGCCAGTAGTACTCGACAGGGGTCGGCTGGCTACACCTTC. Amino acid sequence: CASSTRQGSAGYTF. Full variable domain (remainder filled in from reference TRBV19 and TRBJ1-2): DGGITQSPKYLFRKEGQNVTLSCEQNLNHDAMYWYRQDPGQGLRLIYYSQIVNDFQKGDIAEGYSVSREKKESFPLTVTSAQKNPTAFYLCASSTRQGSAGYTFGSGTRLTVV.

This chain joins TRBV29-1 and TRBJ2-3; a weak D match, TRBD2 (5 bases). Germline values: CDR1 SQVTM, CDR2 ANQGSEA. V was trimmed by 1 base and J by 2 bases, leaving 13 bases between them. The CDR3 totals 15 residues. CDR3 DNA sequence: TGCAGCGTTGAAGCCCCCCCGGGGTACACAGATACGCAGTATTTT. Protein: CSVEAPPGYTDTQYF.

The V and J genes are TRBV11-2 and TRBJ2-7, with 7 bases fitting TRBD2. Germline V gene data show CDR1 as SGHAT and CDR2 as FQNNGV. This CDR3 comprises 13 residues. Unmatched junction bases numbered 7, after V lost 8 bases and J lost 3 bases. CDR3 DNA: TGTGCCAGCGGGTTCGGGACTATCTACGAGCAGTACTTC. It is translated as CASGFGTIYEQYF.

Here the CDR3 DNA reads TGTGCCAGCAGCCGGAGCATCGCGGCGGGGTATTACGAGCAGTACTTC. Its translation is CASSRSIAAGYYEQYF. J is TRBJ2-7 and V is TRBV14; a weak D match, TRBD2 (6 bases). Trimming removed 4 bases from V and 4 bases from J, with 20 bases in between. The CDR3 sequence is 16 residues long. The V gene's germline CDR1 is SGHDN and CDR2 FVKESK.

CDR3 loop: CASSQIQLAGGYNEQFF. The CDR3 DNA reads as TGTGCCAGCAGCCAAATACAACTAGCGGGAGGTTACAATGAGCAGTTCTTC. This chain links TRBV7-9 with TRBJ2-1; TRBD2 matches at 12 bases. V lost 5 bases and J lost 4; bases outside the gene matches: 9. The CDR3 sequence is 17 residues long. CDR1 is SEHNR, CDR2 FQNEAQ, per germline (reference sequence).